The 3 T cell receptor beta chains listed next were all sequenced from one sample in a study of blood T cell repertoires in COVID-19. Produced via immunoSEQ multiplex PCR; TCRdb's table is partial and in-frame only. Of some 160,000 clones listed, approximately 90% are singletons. The specimen was peripheral blood. These receptors were collected from a man aged 18 to 29 with COVID-19, enrolled during active disease.

V and J are TRBV2 and TRBJ1-2; a possible D gene is TRBD1 (6 bases). Per the germline V gene, CDR1 is SNHLY and CDR2 is FYNNEI. The CDR3 spans 18 residues. V lost 0 bases and J 1 base, leaving 18 bases between the germline ends. CDR3 protein: CASSEAWTDTKDNYGYTF. For the CDR3, the DNA is TGTGCCAGCAGTGAAGCGTGGACAGACACAAAAGATAACTATGGCTACACCTTC.

J is TRBJ2-2 and V is TRBV7-2, with 7 nucleotides matching TRBD1. The CDR3 has 16 residues. Germline V gives CDR1 SGHTA, CDR2 FQGNSA. With V trimmed by 2 bases and J by 4 bases, 7 bases remained unmatched. This CDR3 reads CASSLRPRGSTGELFF. Here the CDR3 DNA reads TGTGCCAGCAGCTTACGGCCCAGGGGGAGCACCGGGGAGCTGTTTTTT.

V gene TRBV5-1 combines with J gene TRBJ2-7, with 9 positions matching TRBD2. CDR1 and CDR2 from the germline V gene are SGHRS and YFSETQ. V was clipped by 4 bases and J by 6 bases; unmatched bases: 11. The CDR3 consists of 15 residues. The CDR3 DNA sequence: TGCGCCAGCAGCCCTTCGACTAGCGGCTCTCTCGAGCAGTACTTC. Residues: CASSPSTSGSLEQYF.